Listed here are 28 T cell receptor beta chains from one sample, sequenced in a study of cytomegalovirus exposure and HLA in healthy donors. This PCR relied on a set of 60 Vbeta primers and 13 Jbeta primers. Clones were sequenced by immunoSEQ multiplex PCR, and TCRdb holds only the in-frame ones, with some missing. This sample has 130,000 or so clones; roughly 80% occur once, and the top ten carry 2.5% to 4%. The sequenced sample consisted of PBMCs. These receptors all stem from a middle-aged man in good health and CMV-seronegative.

Here the CDR3 reads CASSPRQGTDTQYF. The CDR3 bases are TGTGCCAGCAGCCCCCGACAGGGCACAGATACGCAGTATTTT. The chain employs TRBV7-2 and TRBJ2-3; possible D gene TRBD1, 6 bases. There are 14 residues in the CDR3. The V end lost 5 bases, the J end lost 1 base, and 10 bases lay between the germline ends. Germline V gene data show CDR1 as SGHTA and CDR2 as FQGNSA.

CDR3 sequence: CASSVGREGRGTGELFF. CDR3 bases: TGTGCCAGCAGCGTAGGAAGAGAGGGTCGTGGCACCGGGGAGCTGTTTTTT. This chain connects TRBV9 to TRBJ2-2; a weak D match, TRBD2 (5 bases). V was cut by 0 bases and J by 4 bases, with 16 bases left in between. Germline CDR1 reads SGDLS; CDR2 reads YYNGEE. This CDR3 contains 17 residues.

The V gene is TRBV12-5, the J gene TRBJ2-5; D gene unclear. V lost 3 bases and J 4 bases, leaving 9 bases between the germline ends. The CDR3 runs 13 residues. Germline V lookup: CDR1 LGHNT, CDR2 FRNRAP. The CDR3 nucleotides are TGTGCTAGTGGTTTACTGGTCGGAGAGACCCAGTACTTC. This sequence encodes CASGLLVGETQYF.

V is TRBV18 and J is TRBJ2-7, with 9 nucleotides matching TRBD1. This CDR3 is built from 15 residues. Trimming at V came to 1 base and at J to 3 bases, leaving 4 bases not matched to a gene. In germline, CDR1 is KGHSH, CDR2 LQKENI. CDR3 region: CASSPLKGQGYEQYF. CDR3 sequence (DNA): TGTGCCAGCTCACCACTGAAGGGACAGGGCTACGAGCAGTACTTC.

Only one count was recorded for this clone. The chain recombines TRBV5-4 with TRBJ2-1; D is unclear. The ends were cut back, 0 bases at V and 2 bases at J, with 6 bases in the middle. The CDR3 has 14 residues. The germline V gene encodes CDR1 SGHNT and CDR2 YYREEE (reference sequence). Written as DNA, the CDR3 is TGTGCCAGCAGCTTGGACAGCACCTACAATGAGCAGTTCTTC. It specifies CASSLDSTYNEQFF. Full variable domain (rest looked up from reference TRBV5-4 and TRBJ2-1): ETGVTQSPTHLIKTRGQQVTLRCSSQSGHNTVSWYQQALGQGPQFIFQYYREEENGRGNFPPRFSGLQFPNYSSELNVNALELDDSALYLCASSLDSTYNEQFFGPGTRLTVL.

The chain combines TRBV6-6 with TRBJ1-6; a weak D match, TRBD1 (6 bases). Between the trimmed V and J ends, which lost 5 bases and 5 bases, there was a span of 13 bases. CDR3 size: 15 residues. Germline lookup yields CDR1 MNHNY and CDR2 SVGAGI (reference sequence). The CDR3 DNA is TGTGCCAGCAGTACAACGGACAGCAATAATTCACCCCTCCACTTT. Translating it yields CASSTTDSNNSPLHF.

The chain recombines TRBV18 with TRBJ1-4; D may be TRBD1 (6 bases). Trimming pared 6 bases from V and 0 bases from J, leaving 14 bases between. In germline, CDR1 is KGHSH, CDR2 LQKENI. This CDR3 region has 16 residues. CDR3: CASSQGQISTNEKLFF. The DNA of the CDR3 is TGTGCCAGCTCCCAAGGACAGATCTCAACTAATGAAAAACTGTTTTTT.

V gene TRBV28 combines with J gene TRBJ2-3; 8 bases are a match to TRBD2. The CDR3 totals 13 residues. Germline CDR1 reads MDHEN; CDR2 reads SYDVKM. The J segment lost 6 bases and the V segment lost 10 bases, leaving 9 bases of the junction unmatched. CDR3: CATLRGAWDTQYF. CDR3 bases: TGTGCCACCTTGCGGGGGGCCTGGGATACGCAGTATTTT.

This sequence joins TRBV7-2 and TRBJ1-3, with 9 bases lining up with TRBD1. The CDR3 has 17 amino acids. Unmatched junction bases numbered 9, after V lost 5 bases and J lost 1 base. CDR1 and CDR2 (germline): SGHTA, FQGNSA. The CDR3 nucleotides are TGTGCCAGCAGCCGGGACAGGGTAACGGGGTCTGGAAACACCATATATTTT. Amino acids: CASSRDRVTGSGNTIYF.

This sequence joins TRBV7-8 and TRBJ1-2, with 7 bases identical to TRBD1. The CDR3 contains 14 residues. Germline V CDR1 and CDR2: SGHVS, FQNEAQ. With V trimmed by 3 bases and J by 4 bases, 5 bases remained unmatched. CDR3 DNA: TGTGCCAGCAGCTTCACAGGGGTCCCCTATGGCTACACCTTC. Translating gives CASSFTGVPYGYTF. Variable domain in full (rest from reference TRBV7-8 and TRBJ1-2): GAGVSQSPRYKVAKRGQDVALRCDPISGHVSLFWYQQALGQGPEFLTYFQNEAQLDKSGLPSDRFFAERPEGSVSTLKIQRTQQEDSAVYLCASSFTGVPYGYTFGSGTRLTVV.

The CDR3, as DNA: TGTGCCAGCAGCTGGAGCGGGACCAAGGGAGATACGCAGTATTTT. Its protein is CASSWSGTKGDTQYF. This chain connects TRBV5-4 to TRBJ2-3; 7 positions agree with TRBD2. Germline CDR1 is SGHNT and CDR2 is YYREEE (reference sequence). The CDR3 consists of 15 residues. The trim removed 3 bases at V and 5 bases at J, leaving 9 bases unmatched.

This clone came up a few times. The CDR3 sequence: CASSLSPGNYGYTF. The DNA for the CDR3 is TGTGCCAGCAGCTTAAGTCCGGGGAACTATGGCTACACCTTC. V gene TRBV7-2 combines with J gene TRBJ1-2; D is ambiguous. Germline assignment: CDR1 SGHTA and CDR2 FQGNSA. This CDR3 has 14 residues. V dropped 2 bases and J dropped 2 bases, with 9 bases sitting between them.

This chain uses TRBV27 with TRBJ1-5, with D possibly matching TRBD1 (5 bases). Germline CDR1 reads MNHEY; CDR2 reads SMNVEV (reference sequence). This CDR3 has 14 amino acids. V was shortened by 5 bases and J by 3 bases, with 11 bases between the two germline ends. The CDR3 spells CASSLRQNNQPQHF. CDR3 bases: TGTGCCAGCAGTCTCAGACAGAACAATCAGCCCCAGCATTTT.

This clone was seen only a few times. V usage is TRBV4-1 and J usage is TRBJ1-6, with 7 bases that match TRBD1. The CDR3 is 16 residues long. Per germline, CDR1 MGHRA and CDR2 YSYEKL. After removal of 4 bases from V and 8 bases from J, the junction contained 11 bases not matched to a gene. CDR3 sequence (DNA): TGCGCCAGCAGCCCCCCCCTGACAGGGCGGTATTCACCCCTCCACTTT. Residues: CASSPPLTGRYSPLHF.

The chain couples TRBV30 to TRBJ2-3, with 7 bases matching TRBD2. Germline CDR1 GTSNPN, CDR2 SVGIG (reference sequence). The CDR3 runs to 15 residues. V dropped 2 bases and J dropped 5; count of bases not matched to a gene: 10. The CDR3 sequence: CAWSPGTTTRDTQYF. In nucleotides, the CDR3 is TGTGCCTGGAGTCCCGGGACTACCACCCGAGATACGCAGTATTTT.

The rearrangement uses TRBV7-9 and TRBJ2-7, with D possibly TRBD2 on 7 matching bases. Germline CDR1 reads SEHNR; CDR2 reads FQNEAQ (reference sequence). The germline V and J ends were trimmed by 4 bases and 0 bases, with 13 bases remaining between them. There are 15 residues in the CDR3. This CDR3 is CASSSPRGGSYEQYF. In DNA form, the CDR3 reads TGTGCCAGCAGCTCACCTAGGGGGGGCTCCTACGAGCAGTACTTC.

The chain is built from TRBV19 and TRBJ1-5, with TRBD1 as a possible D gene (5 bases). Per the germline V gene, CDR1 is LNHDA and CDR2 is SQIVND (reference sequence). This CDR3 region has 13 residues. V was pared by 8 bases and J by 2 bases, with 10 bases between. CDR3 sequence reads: CASAGTGNQPQHF. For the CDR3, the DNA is TGTGCCAGTGCGGGGACGGGCAATCAGCCCCAGCATTTT.

Here the CDR3 DNA reads TGTGCCAGTAGTATCTCCCGGTATGGCTACACCTTC. Residues: CASSISRYGYTF. V usage is TRBV19 and J usage is TRBJ1-2; D gene unclear. The length of the CDR3 is 12 residues. Trimming left V 3 bases short and J 5 bases short, with 7 bases between. Germline lookup yields CDR1 LNHDA and CDR2 SQIVND (reference sequence).

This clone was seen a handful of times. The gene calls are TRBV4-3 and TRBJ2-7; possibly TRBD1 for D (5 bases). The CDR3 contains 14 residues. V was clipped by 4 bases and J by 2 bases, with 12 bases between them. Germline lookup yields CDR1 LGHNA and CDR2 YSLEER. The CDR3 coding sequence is TGCGCCAGCAGCCTGGCAGCAGGGCCCTACGAGCAGTACTTC. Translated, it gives CASSLAAGPYEQYF.

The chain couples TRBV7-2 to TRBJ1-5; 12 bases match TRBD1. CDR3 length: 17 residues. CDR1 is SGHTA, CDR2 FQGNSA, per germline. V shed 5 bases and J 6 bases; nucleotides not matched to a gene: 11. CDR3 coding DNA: TGTGCCAGCAGCCCCCGGGCCGGGACAGGGGGCGTTCAGCCCCAGCATTTT. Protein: CASSPRAGTGGVQPQHF.

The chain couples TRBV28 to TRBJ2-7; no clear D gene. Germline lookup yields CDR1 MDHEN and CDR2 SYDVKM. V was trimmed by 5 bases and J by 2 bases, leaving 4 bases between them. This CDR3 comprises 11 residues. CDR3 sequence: CASSLAYEQYF. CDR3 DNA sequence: TGTGCCAGCAGTCTTGCCTACGAGCAGTACTTC.

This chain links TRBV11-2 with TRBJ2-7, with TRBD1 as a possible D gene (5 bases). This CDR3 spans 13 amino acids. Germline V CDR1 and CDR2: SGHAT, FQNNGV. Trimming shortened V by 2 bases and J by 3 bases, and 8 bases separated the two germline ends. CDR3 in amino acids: CASSLIRDYEQYF. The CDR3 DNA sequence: TGTGCCAGCAGCTTAATCAGGGACTACGAGCAGTACTTC.

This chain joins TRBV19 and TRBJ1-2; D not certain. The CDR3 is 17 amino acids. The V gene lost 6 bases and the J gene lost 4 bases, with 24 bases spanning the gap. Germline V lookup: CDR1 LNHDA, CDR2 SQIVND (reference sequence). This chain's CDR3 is CASSKTPIDILLYGYTF. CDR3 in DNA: TGTGCCAGTAGCAAAACGCCGATCGACATACTTCTCTATGGCTACACCTTC.

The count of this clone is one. In DNA form, the CDR3 reads TGTGCCAGCTCACCGACAGGAATCCCCTATGGCTACACCTTC. This encodes CASSPTGIPYGYTF. The V and J genes are TRBV18 and TRBJ1-2, with TRBD1 as a possible D gene (6 bases). CDR1 is KGHSH and CDR2 is LQKENI in the germline V gene. This CDR3 comprises 14 residues. V gave up 3 bases and J gave up 4 bases, with 12 bases separating them.

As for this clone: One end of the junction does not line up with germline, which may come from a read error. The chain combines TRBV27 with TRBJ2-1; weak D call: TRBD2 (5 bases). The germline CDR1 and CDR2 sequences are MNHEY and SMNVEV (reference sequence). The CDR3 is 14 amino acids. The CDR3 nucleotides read TGTGCCAGCAGCTTATACACAGTGGAGGCTGAGCAGTTCTTC. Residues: CASSLYTVEAEQFF.

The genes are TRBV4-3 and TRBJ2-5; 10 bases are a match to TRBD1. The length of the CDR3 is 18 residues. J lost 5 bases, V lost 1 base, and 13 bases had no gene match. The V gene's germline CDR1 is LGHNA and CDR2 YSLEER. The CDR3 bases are TGCGCCAGCAGCCAAGGAGGGACAGGGGCTACTCGAACGGAGACCCAGTACTTC. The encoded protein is CASSQGGTGATRTETQYF.

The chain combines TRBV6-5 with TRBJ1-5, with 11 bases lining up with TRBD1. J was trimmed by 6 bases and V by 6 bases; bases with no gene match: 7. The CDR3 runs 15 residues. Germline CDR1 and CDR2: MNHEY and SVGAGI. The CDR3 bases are TGTGCCAGCAGAAGGACAGGGGGCGCCGGTCAGCCCCAGCATTTT. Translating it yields CASRRTGGAGQPQHF.

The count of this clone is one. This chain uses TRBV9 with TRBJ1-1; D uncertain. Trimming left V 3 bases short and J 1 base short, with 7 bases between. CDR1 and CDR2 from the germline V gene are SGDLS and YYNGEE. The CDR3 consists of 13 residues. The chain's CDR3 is CASSARGNTEAFF. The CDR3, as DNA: TGTGCCAGCAGCGCCCGGGGGAACACTGAAGCTTTCTTT.